These T cell receptor beta chains were read from a single sample in a study of molecular identifiers for immune sequencing clone quantification. A single record per CDR3 protein comes from TCRdb applying MiXCR to the PCR reads. This sample has some 680,000 distinct CDR3 sequences; less than 30% occur once, and the top ten carry 0.7% to 0.95%. The sample taken for sequencing was naive CD8+ T cells from blood, with Jurkat cell RNA spiked in. These receptors were collected from a human donor in good health. Some libraries in this study had Jurkat cell RNA spiked in. The CDR3 runs from the conserved cysteine through the conserved F or W. Each record gives: V gene, J gene, CDR3 protein.

>TRBV4-3|TRBJ1-1
CASSQDLIGTGVTEAFF
>TRBV7-9|TRBJ2-2
CASSSRLTSGKSGELFF
>TRBV7-2|TRBJ2-1
CASSLEWYNEQFF
>TRBV13|TRBJ2-3
CASSFDLGAFSDTQYF
>TRBV29-1|TRBJ2-2
CSVTDVGGELFF
>TRBV2|TRBJ1-1
CASSGAPDRGWDTEAFF
>TRBV9|TRBJ2-2
CASSVNRDRENTGELFF
>TRBV7-2|TRBJ2-5
CASSLLFGTPQETQYF
>TRBV27|TRBJ2-2
CASSPLRPLVTGELFF
>TRBV20-1|TRBJ2-3
CSARTSPRDTQYF
>TRBV6-6|TRBJ1-2
CAIMDSGNYGYTF
>TRBV6-6|TRBJ1-1
CASSYSRGRDTEAFF
>TRBV28|TRBJ2-5
CASSPPVWDRGIETQYF
>TRBV10-2|TRBJ1-1
CASSEEGAEAFF
>TRBV20-1|TRBJ2-7
CSARGGSSYEQYF